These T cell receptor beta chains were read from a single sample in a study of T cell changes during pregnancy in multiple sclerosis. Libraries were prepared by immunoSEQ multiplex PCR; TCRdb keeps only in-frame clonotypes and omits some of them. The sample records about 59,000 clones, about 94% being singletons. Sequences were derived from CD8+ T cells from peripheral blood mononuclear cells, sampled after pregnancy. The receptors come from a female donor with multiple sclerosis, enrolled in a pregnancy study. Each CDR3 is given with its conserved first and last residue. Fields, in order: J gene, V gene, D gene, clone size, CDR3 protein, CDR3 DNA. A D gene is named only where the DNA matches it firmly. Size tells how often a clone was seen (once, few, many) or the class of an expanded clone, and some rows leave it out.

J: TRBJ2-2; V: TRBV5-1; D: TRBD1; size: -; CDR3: CASSLGGVWTGAGELFF; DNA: TGCGCCAGCAGCTTGGGAGGCGTCTGGACAGGGGCCGGGGAGCTGTTTTTT
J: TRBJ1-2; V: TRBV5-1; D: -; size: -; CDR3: CASSPSSGYGYTF; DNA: TGCGCCAGCAGCCCTTCTTCGGGGTATGGCTACACCTTC
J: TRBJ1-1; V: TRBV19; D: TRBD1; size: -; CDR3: CASSIGTGLLNTEAFF; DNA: TGTGCCAGTAGTATTGGGACAGGGTTATTGAACACTGAAGCTTTCTTT
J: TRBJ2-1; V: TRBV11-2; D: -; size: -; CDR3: CASSFWRYNEQFF; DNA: TGTGCCAGCAGCTTTTGGCGGTACAATGAGCAGTTCTTC
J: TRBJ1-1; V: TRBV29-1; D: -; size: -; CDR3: CSGHLNTEAFF; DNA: TGCAGCGGCCACCTAAACACTGAAGCTTTCTTT
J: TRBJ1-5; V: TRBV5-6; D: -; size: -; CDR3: CASSLAASRPNQPQHF; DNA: TGTGCCAGCAGCTTGGCCGCGTCGAGGCCTAATCAGCCCCAGCATTTT
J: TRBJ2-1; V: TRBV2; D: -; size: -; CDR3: CASSYRSSYNEQFF; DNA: TGTGCCAGCAGTTACAGGAGCTCCTACAATGAGCAGTTCTTC
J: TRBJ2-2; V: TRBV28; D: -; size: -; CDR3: CASTTLLLQVANTGELFF; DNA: TGTGCCAGCACCACACTTCTGTTACAGGTAGCGAACACCGGGGAGCTGTTTTTT
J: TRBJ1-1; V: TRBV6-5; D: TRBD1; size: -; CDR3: CASSTQGSTEAFF; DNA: TGTGCCAGCAGTACACAGGGGAGCACTGAAGCTTTCTTT
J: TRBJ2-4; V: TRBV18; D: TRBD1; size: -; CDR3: CASSPIGSSGQTKNIQYF; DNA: TGTGCCAGCTCACCAATCGGTAGTTCGGGACAGACTAAAAACATTCAGTACTTC
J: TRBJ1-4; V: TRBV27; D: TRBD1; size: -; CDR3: CASRTGQVNEKLFF; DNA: TGTGCCAGCAGGACGGGACAGGTTAATGAAAAACTGTTTTTT
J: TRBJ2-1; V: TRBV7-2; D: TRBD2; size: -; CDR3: CASSSGTSGSDEQFF; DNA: TGTGCCAGCAGCTCCGGGACTAGCGGGAGCGATGAGCAGTTCTTC
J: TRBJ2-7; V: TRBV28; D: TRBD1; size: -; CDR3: CASSLPLQGVLYEQYF; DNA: TGTGCCAGCAGCTTACCATTACAGGGGGTTTTGTACGAGCAGTACTTC
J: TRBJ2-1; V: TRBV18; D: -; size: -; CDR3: CASSSGSEQFF; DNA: TGTGCCAGCTCATCAGGGTCTGAGCAGTTCTTC
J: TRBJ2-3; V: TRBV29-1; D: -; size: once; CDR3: CSVEDWSGTQYF; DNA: TGCAGCGTTGAAGATTGGAGCGGTACGCAGTATTTT
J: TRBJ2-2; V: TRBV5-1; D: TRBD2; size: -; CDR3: CASSSLREGTGELFF; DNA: TGCGCCAGCAGCTCCCTAAGGGAGGGCACCGGGGAGCTGTTTTTT
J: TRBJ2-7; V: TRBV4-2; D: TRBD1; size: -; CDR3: CASSQELQGAFISYEQYF; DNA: TGTGCCAGCAGCCAAGAGTTACAGGGGGCTTTTATTTCCTACGAGCAGTACTTC
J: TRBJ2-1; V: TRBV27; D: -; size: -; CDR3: CASSLVGGWSYNEQFF; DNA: TGTGCCAGCAGTTTAGTGGGCGGGTGGTCCTACAATGAGCAGTTCTTC
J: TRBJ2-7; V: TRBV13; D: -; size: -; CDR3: CASSLGLGGGAYEQYF; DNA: TGTGCCAGCAGCTTGGGTTTGGGAGGAGGTGCCTACGAGCAGTACTTC
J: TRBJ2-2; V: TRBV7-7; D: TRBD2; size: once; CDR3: CASSLGLAGGEGELFF; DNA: TGTGCCAGCAGCTTGGGCCTAGCGGGAGGAGAGGGGGAGCTGTTTTTT
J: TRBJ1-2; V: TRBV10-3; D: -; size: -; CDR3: CAIRQKSYGYTF; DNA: TGTGCCATCAGGCAAAAGAGTTATGGCTACACCTTC
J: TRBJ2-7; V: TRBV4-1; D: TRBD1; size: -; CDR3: CASSHGQGSYEQYF; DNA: TGCGCCAGCAGCCATGGACAGGGCTCCTACGAGCAGTACTTC
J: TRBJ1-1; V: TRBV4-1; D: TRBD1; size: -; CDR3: CASSLLDRTGVEAFF; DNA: TGCGCCAGCAGCCTATTGGATCGGACAGGGGTTGAAGCTTTCTTT
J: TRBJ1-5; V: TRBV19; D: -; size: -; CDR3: CASSRVGQPQHF; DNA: TGTGCCAGTAGCAGGGTTGGACAGCCCCAGCATTTT
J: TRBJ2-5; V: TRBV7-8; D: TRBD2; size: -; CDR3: CASSLETSGSQETQYF; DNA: TGTGCCAGCAGCTTAGAGACTAGCGGGAGCCAAGAGACCCAGTACTTC
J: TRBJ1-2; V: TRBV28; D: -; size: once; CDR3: CASSFLGGYGYTF; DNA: TGTGCCAGCAGTTTTCTCGGGGGGTATGGCTACACCTTC
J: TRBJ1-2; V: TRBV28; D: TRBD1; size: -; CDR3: CASSLKVRPTGGSEGYGYTF; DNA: TGTGCCAGCAGTTTAAAGGTAAGGCCGACAGGGGGCAGTGAAGGCTATGGCTACACCTTC
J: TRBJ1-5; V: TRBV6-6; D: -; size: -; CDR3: CASSQPGSDGQPQHF; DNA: TGTGCCAGCAGCCAACCAGGTTCCGACGGTCAGCCCCAGCATTTT
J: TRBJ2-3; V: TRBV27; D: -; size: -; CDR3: CASSLGGLRTDTQYF; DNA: TGTGCCAGCAGTTTAGGGGGCCTTCGCACGGATACGCAGTATTTT
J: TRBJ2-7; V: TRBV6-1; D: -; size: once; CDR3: CASSRRGRLYEQYF; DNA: TGTGCCAGCAGTCGCCGGGGGAGGCTCTACGAGCAGTACTTC
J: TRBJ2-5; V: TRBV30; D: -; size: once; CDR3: CAWSWGEETQYF; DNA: TGTGCCTGGAGTTGGGGGGAAGAGACCCAGTACTTC
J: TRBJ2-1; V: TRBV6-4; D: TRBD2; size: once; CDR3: CASSDLAGATYNEQFF; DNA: TGTGCCAGCAGTGATTTAGCGGGGGCCACCTACAATGAGCAGTTCTTC
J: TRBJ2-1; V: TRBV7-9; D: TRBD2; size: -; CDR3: CASSLGGWTSHNEQFF; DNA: TGTGCCAGCAGCTTGGGGGGTTGGACTAGCCACAATGAGCAGTTCTTC
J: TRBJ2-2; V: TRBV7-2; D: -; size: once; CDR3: CASSLAPYGTGELFF; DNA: TGTGCCAGCAGCTTAGCGCCCTACGGCACCGGGGAGCTGTTTTTT
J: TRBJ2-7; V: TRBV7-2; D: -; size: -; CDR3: CASSLVLGTGYEQYF; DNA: TGTGCCAGCAGCTTAGTTCTGGGAACAGGCTACGAGCAGTACTTC
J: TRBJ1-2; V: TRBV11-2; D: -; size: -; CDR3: CASSLEPGGKDYGYTF; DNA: TGTGCCAGCAGCTTAGAGCCCGGGGGTAAAGACTATGGCTACACCTTC
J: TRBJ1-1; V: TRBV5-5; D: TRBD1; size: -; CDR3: CASSLAQGAPEAFF; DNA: TGTGCCAGCAGCTTGGCTCAGGGGGCCCCTGAAGCTTTCTTT
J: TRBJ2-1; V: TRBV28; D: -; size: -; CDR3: CASSPTSNEQFF; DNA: TGTGCCAGCAGCCCGACTTCCAATGAGCAGTTCTTC
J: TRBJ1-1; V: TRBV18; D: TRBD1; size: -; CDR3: CASSGDRGLNTEAFF; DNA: TGTGCCAGCTCAGGGGACAGGGGGCTGAACACTGAAGCTTTCTTT
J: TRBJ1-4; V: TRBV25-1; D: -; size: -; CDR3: CASSPNRGATNEKLFF; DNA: TGTGCCAGCAGTCCAAATCGGGGTGCAACTAATGAAAAACTGTTTTTT
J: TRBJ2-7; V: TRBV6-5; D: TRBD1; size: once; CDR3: CASRHGTGLAEQYF; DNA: TGTGCCAGCAGGCACGGGACAGGGCTTGCCGAGCAGTACTTC
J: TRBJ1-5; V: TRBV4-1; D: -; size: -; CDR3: CASSQELAGLYQPQHF; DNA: TGCGCCAGCAGCCAAGAGTTGGCAGGGCTCTACCAGCCCCAGCATTTT
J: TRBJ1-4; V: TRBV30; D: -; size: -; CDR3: CAWSSWDKANEKLFF; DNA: TGTGCCTGGAGTTCATGGGACAAAGCTAATGAAAAACTGTTTTTT
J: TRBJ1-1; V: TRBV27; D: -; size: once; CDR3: CASSFRESTEAFF; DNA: TGTGCCAGCAGTTTCCGGGAGAGCACTGAAGCTTTCTTT
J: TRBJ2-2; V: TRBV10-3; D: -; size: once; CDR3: CAISEMGEWQPTRNTGELFF; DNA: TGTGCCATCAGTGAGATGGGAGAATGGCAGCCAACAAGGAACACCGGGGAGCTGTTTTTT
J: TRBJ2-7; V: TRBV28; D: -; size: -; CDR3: CASSTEGYEQYF; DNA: TGTGCCAGCAGTACAGAAGGCTACGAGCAGTACTTC
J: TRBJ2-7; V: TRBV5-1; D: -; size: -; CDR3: CASSLEYGYEQYF; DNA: TGCGCCAGCAGCTTGGAATACGGCTACGAGCAGTACTTC
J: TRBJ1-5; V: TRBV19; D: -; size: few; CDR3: CASSIGHSSNQPQHF; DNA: TGTGCCAGTAGTATTGGACATAGTAGCAATCAGCCCCAGCATTTT
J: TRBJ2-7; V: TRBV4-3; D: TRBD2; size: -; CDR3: CASSRTRLATYEQYF; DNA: TGCGCCAGCAGCCGGACGAGACTAGCGACCTACGAGCAGTACTTC
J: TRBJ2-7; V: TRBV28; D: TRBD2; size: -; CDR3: CASTGGTYEQYF; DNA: TGTGCCAGCACCGGGGGGACCTACGAGCAGTACTTC